The clone carrying this TCR beta chain was counted at least ten times. Its antigen is undetermined. These data come from a study of neurological immune-mediated disorders. V gave up 3 bases and J gave up 2 bases; unmatched junction bases: 7. The CDR3 runs to 18 residues. Germline CDR1 reads MNHEY; CDR2 reads SMNVEV (reference sequence). Overall study findings and caveats: Falling below healthy controls, multiple sclerosis showed the least TCR clonal expansion, while HTLV-1-associated myelopathy showed the most. Across subjects, expanded clones had no CDR3 amino acid sequences in common, pointing to private repertoires in all groups.

The team produced cDNA through 5'RACE using 10-nucleotide random UMIs. TCRdb reprocessed the 5' RACE reads with MiXCR, giving one entry per CDR3 protein. The sample has approximately 82,000 distinct CDR3 sequences; 13% are singletons. As for time point: longitudinal time-point 2. Stored at -80 C, 2 million PBMCs were the source of the unsorted libraries. Sequenced input: PBMCs. This sequence joins TRBV27 and TRBJ1-6, with TRBD1 matching 10 bases. This TCR was sampled from a female donor with HTLV-1-associated myelopathy (HAM/TSP). The CDR3 sequence is CASSFFRTGGAYNSPLHF. As DNA, the CDR3 is TGTGCCAGCAGTTTTTTCCGGACAGGGGGTGCCTATAATTCACCCCTCCACTTT.